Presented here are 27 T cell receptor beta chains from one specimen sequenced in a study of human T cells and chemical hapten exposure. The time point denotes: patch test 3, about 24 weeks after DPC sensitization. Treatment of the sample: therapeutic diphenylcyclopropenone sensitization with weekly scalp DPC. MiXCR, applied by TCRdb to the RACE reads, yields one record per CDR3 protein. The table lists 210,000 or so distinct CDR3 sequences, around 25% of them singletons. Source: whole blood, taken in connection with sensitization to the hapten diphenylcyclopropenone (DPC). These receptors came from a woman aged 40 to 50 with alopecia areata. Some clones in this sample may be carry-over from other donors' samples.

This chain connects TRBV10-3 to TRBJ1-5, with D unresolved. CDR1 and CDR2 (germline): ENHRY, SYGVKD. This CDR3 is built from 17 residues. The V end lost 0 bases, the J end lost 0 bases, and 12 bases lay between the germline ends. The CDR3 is CAISESGRTHSNQPQHF. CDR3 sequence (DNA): TGTGCCATCAGTGAGTCGGGGAGAACACATAGCAATCAGCCCCAGCATTTT.

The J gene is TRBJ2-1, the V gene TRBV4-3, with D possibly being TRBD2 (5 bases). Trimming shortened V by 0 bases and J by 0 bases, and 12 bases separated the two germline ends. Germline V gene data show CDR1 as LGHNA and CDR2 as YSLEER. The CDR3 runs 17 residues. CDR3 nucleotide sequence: TGCGCCAGCAGCCAAGAGCCCAGCGGTAGCTCCTACAATGAGCAGTTCTTC. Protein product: CASSQEPSGSSYNEQFF.

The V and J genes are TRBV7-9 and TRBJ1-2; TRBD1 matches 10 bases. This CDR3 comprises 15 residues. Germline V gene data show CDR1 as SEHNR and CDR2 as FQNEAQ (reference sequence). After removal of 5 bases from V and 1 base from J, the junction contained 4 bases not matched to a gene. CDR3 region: CASSQGQGRNYGYTF. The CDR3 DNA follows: TGTGCCAGCAGCCAGGGACAGGGGCGTAACTATGGCTACACCTTC.

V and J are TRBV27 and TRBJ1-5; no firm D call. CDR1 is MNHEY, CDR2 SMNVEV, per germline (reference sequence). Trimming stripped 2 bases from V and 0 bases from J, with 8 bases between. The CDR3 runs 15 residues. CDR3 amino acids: CASSLRPYSNQPQHF. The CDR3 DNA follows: TGTGCCAGCAGTTTAAGGCCGTATAGCAATCAGCCCCAGCATTTT.

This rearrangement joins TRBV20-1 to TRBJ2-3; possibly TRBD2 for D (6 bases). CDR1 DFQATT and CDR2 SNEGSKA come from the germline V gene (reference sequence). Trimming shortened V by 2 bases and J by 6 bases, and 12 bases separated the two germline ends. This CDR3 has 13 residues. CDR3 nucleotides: TGCAGTGCTAGACGCGGGATGGTCGATACGCAGTATTTT. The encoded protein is CSARRGMVDTQYF.

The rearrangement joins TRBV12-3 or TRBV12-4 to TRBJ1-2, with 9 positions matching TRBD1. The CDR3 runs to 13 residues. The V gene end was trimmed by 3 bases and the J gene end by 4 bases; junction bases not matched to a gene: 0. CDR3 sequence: CASSLGQGYGYTF. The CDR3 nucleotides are TGTGCCAGCAGTTTGGGACAGGGCTATGGCTACACCTTC.

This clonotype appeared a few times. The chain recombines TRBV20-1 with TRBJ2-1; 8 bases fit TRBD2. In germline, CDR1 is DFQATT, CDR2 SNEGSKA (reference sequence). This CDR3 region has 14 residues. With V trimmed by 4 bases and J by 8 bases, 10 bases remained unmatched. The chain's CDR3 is CSAKPGTSFYEQFF. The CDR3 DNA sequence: TGCAGTGCTAAACCCGGGACTAGTTTTTATGAGCAGTTCTTC.

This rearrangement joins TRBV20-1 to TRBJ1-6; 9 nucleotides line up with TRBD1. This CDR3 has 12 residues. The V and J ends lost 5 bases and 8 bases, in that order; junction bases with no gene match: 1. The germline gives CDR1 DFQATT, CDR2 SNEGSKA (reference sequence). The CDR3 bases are TGCAGTGCTGACAGGGGGGATTCACCCCTCCACTTT. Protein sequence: CSADRGDSPLHF.

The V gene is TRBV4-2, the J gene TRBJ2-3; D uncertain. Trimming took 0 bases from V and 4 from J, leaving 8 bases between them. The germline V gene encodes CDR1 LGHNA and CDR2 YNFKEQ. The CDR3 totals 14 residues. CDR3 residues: CASSQEVASDTQYF. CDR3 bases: TGTGCCAGCAGCCAAGAGGTGGCGTCAGATACGCAGTATTTT.

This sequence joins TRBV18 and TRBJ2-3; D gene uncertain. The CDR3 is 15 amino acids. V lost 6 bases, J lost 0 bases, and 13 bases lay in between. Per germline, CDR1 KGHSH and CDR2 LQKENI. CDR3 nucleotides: TGTGCCAGCTCGTCCACGGTGGCTAGCACAGATACGCAGTATTTT. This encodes CASSSTVASTDTQYF.

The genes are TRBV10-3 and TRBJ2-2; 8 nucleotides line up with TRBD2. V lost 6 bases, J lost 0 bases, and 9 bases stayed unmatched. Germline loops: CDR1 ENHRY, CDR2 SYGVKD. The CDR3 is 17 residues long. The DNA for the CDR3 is TGTGCCATCAGCCGGACTAGCAGCTACGCGAACACCGGGGAGCTGTTTTTT. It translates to CAISRTSSYANTGELFF.

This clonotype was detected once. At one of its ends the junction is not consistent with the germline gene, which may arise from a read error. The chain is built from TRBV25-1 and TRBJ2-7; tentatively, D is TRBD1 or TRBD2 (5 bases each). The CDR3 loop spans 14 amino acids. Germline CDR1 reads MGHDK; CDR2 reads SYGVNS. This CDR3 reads CASTEKTGPYEQYF. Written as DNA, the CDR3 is TGTGCCAGCACTGAAAAAACGGGGCCCTACGAGCAGTACTTC.

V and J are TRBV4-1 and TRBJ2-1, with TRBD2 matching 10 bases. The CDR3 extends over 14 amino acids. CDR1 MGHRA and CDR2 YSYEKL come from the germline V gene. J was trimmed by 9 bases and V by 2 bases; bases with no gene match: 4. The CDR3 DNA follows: TGCGCCAGCAGCCAACTAGCGGGAGTACGTGAGCAGTTCTTC. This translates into CASSQLAGVREQFF.

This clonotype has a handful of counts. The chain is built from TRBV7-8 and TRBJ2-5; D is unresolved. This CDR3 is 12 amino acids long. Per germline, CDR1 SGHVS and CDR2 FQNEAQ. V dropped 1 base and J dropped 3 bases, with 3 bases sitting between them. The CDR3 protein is CASSLGEETQYF. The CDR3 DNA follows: TGTGCCAGCAGCTTAGGGGAAGAGACCCAGTACTTC. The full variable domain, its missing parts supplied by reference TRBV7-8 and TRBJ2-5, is GAGVSQSPRYKVAKRGQDVALRCDPISGHVSLFWYQQALGQGPEFLTYFQNEAQLDKSGLPSDRFFAERPEGSVSTLKIQRTQQEDSAVYLCASSLGEETQYFGPGTRLLVL.

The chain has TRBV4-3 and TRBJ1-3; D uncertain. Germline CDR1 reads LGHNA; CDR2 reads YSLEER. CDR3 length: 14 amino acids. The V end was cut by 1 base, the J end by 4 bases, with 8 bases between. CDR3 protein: CASSQGVPGNTIYF. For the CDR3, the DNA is TGCGCCAGCAGCCAAGGGGTCCCCGGAAACACCATATATTTT.

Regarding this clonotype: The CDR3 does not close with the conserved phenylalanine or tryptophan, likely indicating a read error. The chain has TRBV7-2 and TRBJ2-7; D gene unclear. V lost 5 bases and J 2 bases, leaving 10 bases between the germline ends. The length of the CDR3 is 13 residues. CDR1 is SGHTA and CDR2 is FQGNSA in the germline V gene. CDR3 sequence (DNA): TGTGCCAGCAGCGCACAGAGAGCCTACGAGCAGTACCTC. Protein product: CASSAQRAYEQYL.

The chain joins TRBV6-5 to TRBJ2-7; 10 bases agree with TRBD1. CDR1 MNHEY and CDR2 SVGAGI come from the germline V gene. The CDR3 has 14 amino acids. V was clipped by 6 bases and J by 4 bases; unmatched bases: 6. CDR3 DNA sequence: TGTGCCAGCAGGCAGACAGGGGGCAGATACGAGCAGTACTTC. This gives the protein CASRQTGGRYEQYF.

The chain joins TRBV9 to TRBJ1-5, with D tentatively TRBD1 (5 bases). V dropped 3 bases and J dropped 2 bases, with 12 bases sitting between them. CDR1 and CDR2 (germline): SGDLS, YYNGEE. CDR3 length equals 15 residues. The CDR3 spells CASSAGIRGNQPQHF. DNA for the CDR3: TGTGCCAGCAGCGCAGGGATCCGTGGCAATCAGCCCCAGCATTTT.

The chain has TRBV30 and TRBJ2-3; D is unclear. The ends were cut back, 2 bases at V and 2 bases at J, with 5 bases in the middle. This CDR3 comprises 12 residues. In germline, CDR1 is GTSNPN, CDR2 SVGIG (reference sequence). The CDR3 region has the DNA TGTGCCTGGAGTAGACTCACAGATACGCAGTATTTT. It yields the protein CAWSRLTDTQYF.

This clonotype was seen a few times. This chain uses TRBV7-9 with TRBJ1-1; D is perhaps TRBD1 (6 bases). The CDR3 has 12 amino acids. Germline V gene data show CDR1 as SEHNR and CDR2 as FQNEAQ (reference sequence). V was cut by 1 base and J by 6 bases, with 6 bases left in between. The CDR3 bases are TGTGCCAGCAGCTTAGACAGGGCTGAAGCTTTCTTT. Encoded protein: CASSLDRAEAFF.

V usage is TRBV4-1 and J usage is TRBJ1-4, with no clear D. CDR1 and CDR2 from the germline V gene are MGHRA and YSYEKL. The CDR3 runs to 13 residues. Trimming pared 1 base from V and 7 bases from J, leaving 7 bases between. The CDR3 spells CASSQVVVEKLFF. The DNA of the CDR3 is TGCGCCAGCAGCCAAGTGGTAGTTGAAAAACTGTTTTTT.

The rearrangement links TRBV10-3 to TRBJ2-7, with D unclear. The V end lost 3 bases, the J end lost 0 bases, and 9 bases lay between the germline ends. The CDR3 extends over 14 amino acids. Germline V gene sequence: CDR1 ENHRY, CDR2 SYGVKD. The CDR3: CAISDSRSSYEQYF. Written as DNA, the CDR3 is TGTGCCATCAGTGACAGCCGAAGCTCCTACGAGCAGTACTTC.

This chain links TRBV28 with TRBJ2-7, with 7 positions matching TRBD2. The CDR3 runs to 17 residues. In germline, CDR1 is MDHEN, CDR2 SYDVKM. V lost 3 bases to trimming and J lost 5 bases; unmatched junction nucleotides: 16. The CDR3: CASSFEGGSRFGNEQYF. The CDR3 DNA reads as TGTGCCAGCAGTTTCGAAGGCGGGAGCCGCTTTGGGAACGAGCAGTACTTC.

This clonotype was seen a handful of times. In DNA, the CDR3 is TGTGCCAGCAGTTTCCCGTCCCACTACGAGCAGTACTTC. Its translation: CASSFPSHYEQYF. The chain is built from TRBV12-3 or TRBV12-4 and TRBJ2-7; no firm D call. With 3 bases removed from V and 3 bases from J, the gap between germline ends came to 9 bases. The CDR3 is made up of 13 amino acids.

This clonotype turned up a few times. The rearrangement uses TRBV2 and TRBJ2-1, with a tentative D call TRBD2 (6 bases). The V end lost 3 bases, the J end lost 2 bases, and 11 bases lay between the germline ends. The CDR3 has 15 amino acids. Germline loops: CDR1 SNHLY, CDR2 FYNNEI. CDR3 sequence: CASSDMGGTYNEQFF. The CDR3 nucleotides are TGTGCCAGCAGTGATATGGGGGGAACCTACAATGAGCAGTTCTTC. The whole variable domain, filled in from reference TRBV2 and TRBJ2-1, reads EPEVTQTPSHQVTQMGQEVILRCVPISNHLYFYWYRQILGQKVEFLVSFYNNEISEKSEIFDDQFSVERPDGSNFTLKIRSTKLEDSAMYFCASSDMGGTYNEQFFGPGTRLTVL.

The CDR3 sequence is CASSPPRIFGELFF. The CDR3 nucleotides are TGTGCCAGCAGTCCCCCACGGATCTTCGGGGAGCTGTTTTTT. V usage is TRBV6-2 or TRBV6-3 and J usage is TRBJ2-2; D uncertain. CDR3 length: 14 residues. Trimming took 5 bases from V and 7 from J, leaving 14 bases between them. CDR1 is MNHEY and CDR2 is SVGEGT in the germline V gene.

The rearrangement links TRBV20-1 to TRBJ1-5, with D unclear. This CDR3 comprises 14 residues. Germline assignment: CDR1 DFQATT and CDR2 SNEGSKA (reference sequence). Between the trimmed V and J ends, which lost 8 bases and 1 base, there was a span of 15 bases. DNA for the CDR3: TGCAGTTCTCCCGACTCTGAAAGCAATCAGCCCCAGCATTTT. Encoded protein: CSSPDSESNQPQHF.